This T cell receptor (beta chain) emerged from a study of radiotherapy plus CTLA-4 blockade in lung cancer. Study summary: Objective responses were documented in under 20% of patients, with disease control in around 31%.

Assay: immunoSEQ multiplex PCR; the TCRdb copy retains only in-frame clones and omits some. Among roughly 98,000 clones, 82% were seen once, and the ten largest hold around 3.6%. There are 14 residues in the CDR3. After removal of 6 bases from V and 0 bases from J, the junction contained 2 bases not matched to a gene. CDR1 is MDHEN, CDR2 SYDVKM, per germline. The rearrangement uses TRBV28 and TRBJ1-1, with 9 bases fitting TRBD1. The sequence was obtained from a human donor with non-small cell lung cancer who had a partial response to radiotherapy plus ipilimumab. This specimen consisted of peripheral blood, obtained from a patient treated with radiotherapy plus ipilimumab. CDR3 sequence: CASSHRGLNTEAFF. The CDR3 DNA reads TGTGCCAGCAGCCACAGGGGGCTGAACACTGAAGCTTTCTTT.